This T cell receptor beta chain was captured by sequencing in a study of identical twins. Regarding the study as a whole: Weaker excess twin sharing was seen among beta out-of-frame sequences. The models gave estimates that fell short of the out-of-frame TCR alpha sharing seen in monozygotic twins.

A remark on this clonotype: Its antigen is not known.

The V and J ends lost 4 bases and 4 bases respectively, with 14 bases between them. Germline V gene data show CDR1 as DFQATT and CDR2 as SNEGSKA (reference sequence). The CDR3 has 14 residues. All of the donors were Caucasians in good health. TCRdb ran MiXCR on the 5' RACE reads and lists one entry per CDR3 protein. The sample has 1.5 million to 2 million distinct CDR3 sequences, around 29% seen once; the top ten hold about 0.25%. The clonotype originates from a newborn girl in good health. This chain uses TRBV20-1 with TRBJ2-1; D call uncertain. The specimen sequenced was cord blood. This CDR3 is CSATMLYTYNEQFF. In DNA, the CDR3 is TGCAGTGCTACTATGCTGTACACATACAATGAGCAGTTCTTC.